Listed below are T cell receptor beta chains from one sample, sequenced in a study of blood T cells in healthy people across ages. Via MiXCR, TCRdb re-called the 5' RACE reads, giving one row per CDR3 protein. Of about 510,000 distinct CDR3 sequences in the sample, about 27% were seen once. These records were also assigned to another study, of T cells of mothers and their children.

Sequencing was carried out using blood. The source is a boy under 10 years old in good health. CDR3s include the opening cysteine and the closing phenylalanine or tryptophan. Each record gives: V gene, D gene, clone size, J gene, CDR3 DNA, CDR3 protein. D genes are given only for firm matches. The size entry is marked missing in some rows and otherwise reads once, few, many or a size class.

TRBV5-5	-	-	TRBJ2-3	TGTGCCAGCAGCTCCCCGGGACTTAGCGGAGATACGCAGTATTTT	CASSSPGLSGDTQYF
TRBV12-3/TRBV12-4	TRBD2	-	TRBJ2-7	TGTGCCAGCAGTTTAGAGACTAGCGGAACCTACGAGCAGTACTTC	CASSLETSGTYEQYF
TRBV20-1	TRBD2	-	TRBJ2-1	TGCAGTGCGGTCGGGGGGGCCGCCTACAATGAGCAGTTCTTC	CSAVGGAAYNEQFF
TRBV10-3	TRBD2	few	TRBJ2-7	TGTGCCATCAGCGGGACTAGCGGGGGCTACGAGCAGTACTTC	CAISGTSGGYEQYF
TRBV5-1	TRBD1	-	TRBJ1-4	TGCGCCAGCAGCGTATCGACAGGGGGCGAAAAACTGTTTTTT	CASSVSTGGEKLFF
TRBV2	-	few	TRBJ2-5	TGTGCCAGCAGTGCGGGGTTCGAGACCCAGTACTTC	CASSAGFETQYF
TRBV12-3/TRBV12-4	-	-	TRBJ1-1	TGTGCCAGCAGTTTACATATCGGCACTGAAGCTTTCTTT	CASSLHIGTEAFF
TRBV6-2/TRBV6-3	-	few	TRBJ2-1	TGTGCCAGCAGTTTGTGGGGGTGGAATGAGCAGTTCTTC	CASSLWGWNEQFF
TRBV9	-	-	TRBJ1-6	TGTGCCAGCAGCGTCGGGCAGGGAGCTTCACCCCTCCACTTT	CASSVGQGASPLHF
TRBV3-1	TRBD1	few	TRBJ2-7	TGTGCCAGCAGCCCCGCGGTGGGACAGGGGGCGATCTACGAGCAGTACTTC	CASSPAVGQGAIYEQYF
TRBV20-1	TRBD1	-	TRBJ2-3	TGCAGTGCCCAGCACCTGGGACAGCTATCAGATACGCAGTATTTT	CSAQHLGQLSDTQYF
TRBV15	-	-	TRBJ1-6	TGTGCCACCAGCAGAGTCTTTTTGGATTCACCCCTCCACTTT	CATSRVFLDSPLHF
TRBV12-3/TRBV12-4	-	-	TRBJ1-2	TGTGCCAGCATTGGAATCAGGGGCTACACCTTC	CASIGIRGYTF
TRBV9	TRBD2	few	TRBJ2-5	TGTGCCAGCAGCGCCGGGACTAGCGGTGAGACCCAGTACTTC	CASSAGTSGETQYF
TRBV11-3	TRBD1	many	TRBJ2-7	TGTGCCAGCAGTCGACAGGGTATAAGCGAGCAGTACTTC	CASSRQGISEQYF
TRBV7-9	TRBD1	few	TRBJ2-3	TGTGCCAGCAGCCAACATGGACAGGGGACAGATACGCAGTATTTT	CASSQHGQGTDTQYF
TRBV28	-	many	TRBJ1-3	TGTGCCAGCACCCTGGACCTAGGAGGAAACACCATATATTTT	CASTLDLGGNTIYF
TRBV13	-	once	TRBJ1-2	TGTGCCAGCAGCTTAGGGGTACCGGGCGGTCAGGGGTGCTATGGCTACACCTTC	CASSLGVPGGQGCYGYTF
TRBV6-5	-	many	TRBJ1-2	TGTGCCAGCAGTTTGACCCCTAACTATGGCTACACCTTC	CASSLTPNYGYTF
TRBV12-3/TRBV12-4	TRBD2	few	TRBJ2-7	TGTGCCAGCAGTCAGGCTGGACTAGACTACGAGCAGTGCTTC	CASSQAGLDYEQCF